What follows describes a single T cell receptor beta chain. This CDR3 region has 17 residues. The germline CDR1 and CDR2 sequences are LNHNV and YYDKDF (reference sequence). Trimming at V came to 3 bases and at J to 4 bases, leaving 12 bases not matched to a gene. This entry comes from a study of cytomegalovirus exposure and HLA in healthy donors. Repertoires were generated with immunoSEQ multiplex PCR, while TCRdb's copy carries only in-frame clones and drops some. Seen here are approximately 270,000 clones, 80% to 90% observed once, and the top ten hold more than 0.8%. This TCR was recovered from a woman aged 18-29 years in good health and CMV-seronegative. Material for sequencing was PBMCs. The chain links TRBV15 to TRBJ2-1; TRBD2 matches 7 bases. DNA of the CDR3: TGTGCCACCAGCAGGGGAATGATCGGGACTAATTACAATGAGCAGTTCTTC. Residues: CATSRGMIGTNYNEQFF. Full variable domain (rest looked up from reference TRBV15 and TRBJ2-1): DAMVIQNPRYQVTQFGKPVTLSCSQTLNHNVMYWYQQKSSQAPKLLFHYYDKDFNNEADTPDNFQSRRPNTSFCFLDIRSPGLGDTAMYLCATSRGMIGTNYNEQFFGPGTRLTVL.